The entry that follows covers one TCR beta chain sequence. 60 Vbeta and 13 Jbeta primers were used in PCR. TCRdb keeps only in-frame clones here, not all; method: immunoSEQ multiplex PCR. This repertoire shows about 130,000 clones, 76% found once; its top ten account for about 3.1%. The sample is drawn from a study of cytomegalovirus exposure and HLA in healthy donors. Looking at the study overall: The study's early data release held roughly 91 million unique TCRs from HLA-typed donors.

Nominal health characterized the donors when sampled, though unrecorded immune exposures were likely. Trimming shortened V by 1 base and J by 5 bases, and 12 bases separated the two germline ends. This CDR3 spans 14 amino acids. Looked up from germline, CDR1 is SGHDT and CDR2 is YYEEEE. The material sequenced was PBMCs. This rearrangement joins TRBV5-6 to TRBJ1-1; no reliable D call. The clonotype comes from a man aged 35 to 55 in good health and CMV-seronegative. CDR3 nucleotides: TGTGCCAGCAGCTTGTTGGCCCGAGGGACTGAAGCTTTCTTT. Translated, it gives CASSLLARGTEAFF.